The 7 T cell receptor beta chains in this list originate from one sample, sequenced in a study of cytomegalovirus exposure and HLA in healthy donors. The PCR made use of 60 Vbeta and 13 Jbeta primers. The method was immunoSEQ multiplex PCR; TCRdb's version includes in-frame clones alone and lacks a portion of them. Found here are around 180,000 clones, 75% to 85% of them singletons; the top ten hold roughly 2%. The sequencing input was PBMCs. The receptors come from a woman under 30 in good health and CMV-seropositive.

This sequence joins TRBV7-6 and TRBJ2-3; D might be TRBD2 (7 bases). CDR1 SGHVS and CDR2 FNYEAQ come from the germline V gene. The CDR3 has 15 residues. V lost 1 base and J 6 bases, leaving 14 bases between the germline ends. The CDR3 region is CASSLGRGPGDTQYF. For the CDR3, the DNA is TGTGCCAGCAGCTTAGGGCGGGGGCCGGGGGATACGCAGTATTTT.

This rearrangement joins TRBV27 to TRBJ1-5, with D perhaps TRBD1 (5 bases). CDR3 length: 14 residues. Germline lookup yields CDR1 MNHEY and CDR2 SMNVEV (reference sequence). Trimming took 0 bases from V and 5 from J, leaving 8 bases between them. CDR3 coding DNA: TGTGCCAGCAGTTTATCTGGGGGGGATCAGCCCCAGCATTTT. Its translation: CASSLSGGDQPQHF.

This rearrangement joins TRBV4-1 to TRBJ1-3; D perhaps matches TRBD1 (5 bases). V lost 0 bases, J lost 0 bases, and 12 bases lay in between. The CDR3 loop spans 17 amino acids. In germline, CDR1 is MGHRA, CDR2 YSYEKL. The CDR3 DNA is TGCGCCAGCAGCCAAGAGGACACCTATTTCTCTGGAAACACCATATATTTT. This codes for CASSQEDTYFSGNTIYF.

The chain combines TRBV6-1 with TRBJ2-7; 7 bases agree with TRBD2. After removal of 6 bases from V and 0 bases from J, the junction contained 8 bases not matched to a gene. The germline CDR1 and CDR2 sequences are MNHNS and SASEGT. This CDR3 has 15 residues. CDR3 in amino acids: CASRRDYGDSYEQYF. In DNA form, the CDR3 reads TGTGCCAGCAGAAGGGACTACGGGGACTCCTACGAGCAGTACTTC.

The chain recombines TRBV7-6 with TRBJ1-1; 10 nucleotides agree with TRBD1. From germline, CDR1 is SGHVS and CDR2 FNYEAQ. V was clipped by 5 bases and J by 5 bases; unmatched bases: 5. The CDR3 runs 14 residues. The DNA for the CDR3 is TGTGCCAGCAGCCGGGACAGGGGCAGAACTGAAGCTTTCTTT. Its translation is CASSRDRGRTEAFF.

V gene TRBV28 combines with J gene TRBJ2-3; D unresolved. CDR1 and CDR2 from the germline V gene are MDHEN and SYDVKM. The CDR3 contains 14 residues. Trimming shortened V by 5 bases and J by 7 bases, and 16 bases separated the two germline ends. The CDR3 DNA reads TGTGCCAGCAGTCCTTACGCTAGTATACATACGCAGTATTTT. This sequence encodes CASSPYASIHTQYF. Looking up the rest from reference TRBV28 and TRBJ2-3 gives the full variable domain: DVKVTQSSRYLVKRTGEKVFLECVQDMDHENMFWYRQDPGLGLRLIYFSYDVKMKEKGDIPEGYSVSREKKERFSLILESASTNQTSMYLCASSPYASIHTQYFGPGTRLTVL.

This clone was recorded a few times. The chain recombines TRBV7-9 with TRBJ2-3, with a tentative D call TRBD1 (6 bases). The V gene lost 2 bases and the J gene lost 1 base, with 16 bases spanning the gap. This CDR3 has 17 residues. Germline V gene sequence: CDR1 SEHNR, CDR2 FQNEAQ (reference sequence). The CDR3 DNA is TGTGCCAGCAGCTTATGGGTATCAGGGGACCGCACAGATACGCAGTATTTT. It specifies CASSLWVSGDRTDTQYF. The variable domain in full, completed from reference TRBV7-9 and TRBJ2-3, reads DTGVSQNPRHKITKRGQNVTFRCDPISEHNRLYWYRQTLGQGPEFLTYFQNEAQLEKSRLLSDRFSAERPKGSFSTLEIQRTEQGDSAMYLCASSLWVSGDRTDTQYFGPGTRLTVL.